These T cell receptor beta chains were read from a single sample in a study of cytomegalovirus exposure and HLA in healthy donors. Measured with immunoSEQ multiplex PCR; TCRdb has only the in-frame clones, and not every one. This sample has approximately 100,000 clones; around three quarters occur once, and the top ten carry around 4%. Sequencing was performed on PBMCs. Receptors were obtained from a female donor in good health and CMV-seropositive. CDR3s include the opening cysteine and the closing phenylalanine or tryptophan. D genes are given only for firm matches. Size tells how often a clone was seen (once, few, many) or the class of an expanded clone, and some rows leave it out.

cdr3_nt cdr3_aa v_call clone_size j_call d_call
TGTGCCAGCAGCTTAGGCCAGGGGTCCGGGGAGCTGTTTTTT CASSLGQGSGELFF TRBV7-9 - TRBJ2-2 -
TGTGCCTGGAGGGGTGAGGCTAGCAATCAGCCCCAGCATTTT CAWRGEASNQPQHF TRBV30 - TRBJ1-5 -
TGTTCCAGCGAGCAAGGGGGTACCTATGGCTACACCTTC CSSEQGGTYGYTF TRBV7-9 - TRBJ1-2 -
TGTGCCAGCAAGGACCCGGGAAGGACTGAAGCTTTCTTT CASKDPGRTEAFF TRBV6-4 - TRBJ1-1 -
TGCGCCAGCAGCCCCCCTACTTCAGGCATCACCGGGGAGCTGTTTTTT CASSPPTSGITGELFF TRBV5-1 - TRBJ2-2 -
TGCAGTGCTAGGGAGGAGACCCAGTACTTC CSAREETQYF TRBV20-1 - TRBJ2-5 -
TGTGCCAGCAGTTACCTAGCGGGGCGCCCGGAGGGGGCCCAGTACTTC CASSYLAGRPEGAQYF TRBV6-5 few TRBJ2-5 TRBD2
TGTGCCAGCAGCGTAGGGGGACTAGCGGGAGGGCCGAGCACCGGGGAGCTGTTTTTT CASSVGGLAGGPSTGELFF TRBV9 - TRBJ2-2 TRBD2
TGTTCCAGCAGCGTAACAGAGAACACCGGGGAGCTGTTTTTT CSSSVTENTGELFF TRBV7-9 - TRBJ2-2 -
TGTGCCAGCAGCTTAGAGACAGCCTCGAGCTCCTACAATGAGCAGTTCTTC CASSLETASSSYNEQFF TRBV7-6 - TRBJ2-1 -
TGTGCCAGCAGTTCTCCGGGACAGGGGCTTTCCTACGAGCAGTACTTC CASSSPGQGLSYEQYF TRBV7-9 few TRBJ2-7 TRBD1
TGTGCCAGCAGCTTAGGGGGAAGGGGTGAGAACACTGAAGCTTTCTTT CASSLGGRGENTEAFF TRBV7-9 - TRBJ1-1 -
TGTGCCAGCAGCTTATACTCTCGGAGAGCGGACACCGGGGAGCTGTTTTTT CASSLYSRRADTGELFF TRBV11-2 - TRBJ2-2 -
TGTGCCAGCAGCTTGCGGCCGGGTGGCTCTGGGGCCAACGTCCTGACTTTC CASSLRPGGSGANVLTF TRBV5-6 - TRBJ2-6 -
TGTGCCAGCAGCCAACTGATGGCTAGGTCACCCCTCCACTTT CASSQLMARSPLHF TRBV7-9 - TRBJ1-6 -
TGTGCCAGCAGCGCGGACAGGGAAAGGTTTGGCTACACCTTC CASSADRERFGYTF TRBV5-4 - TRBJ1-2 TRBD1
TGTGCCAGTAGTATACGGTTGGTTAGCAGGGGGACGCATGGCTACACCTTC CASSIRLVSRGTHGYTF TRBV19 - TRBJ1-2 TRBD1
TGTGCCAGCAGCTTCCATCGACAGGCCGAGTACTTC CASSFHRQAEYF TRBV13 - TRBJ2-7 -
TGTGCCAGCAGTTACTCAGGGGGAGCGGGCTACACCTTC CASSYSGGAGYTF TRBV6-6 - TRBJ1-2 -
TGTGCCAGCAGGGATCCAGGGGCAACTAATGAAAAACTGTTTTTT CASRDPGATNEKLFF TRBV7-9 - TRBJ1-4 -
TGTGCCACCTCCCCGGGACTAGCCCCCTACGAGCAGTACTTC CATSPGLAPYEQYF TRBV6-5 once TRBJ2-7 TRBD2
TGTGCCAGCAGCCTCCTTGGCGTTGAGGGGACCCAGTACTTC CASSLLGVEGTQYF TRBV27 - TRBJ2-5 -
TGTGCCTGGAGTGCGGGAGGGGAGCAGTACTTC CAWSAGGEQYF TRBV30 once TRBJ2-5 TRBD2
TGTGCCAGTAGTCCTTGGACTAGCGGGCCCACTAGCACAGATACGCAGTATTTT CASSPWTSGPTSTDTQYF TRBV19 - TRBJ2-3 TRBD2
TGCAGCGCCTTGGGACAGGGGAAAAACAGTCAGTACTTC CSALGQGKNSQYF TRBV29-1 - TRBJ2-4 TRBD1
TGCGCCAGCAGCTGGCTAGGGAACACTGAAGCTTTCTTT CASSWLGNTEAFF TRBV4-1 once TRBJ1-1 -
TGTGCCAGCATAAGTCAGACTCTAGCCAAAAACAGTCAGTACTTC CASISQTLAKNSQYF TRBV6-6 once TRBJ2-4 -
TGCGCCAGCAGATTCGGGACAGGGGACACCTACGAGCAGTACTTC CASRFGTGDTYEQYF TRBV5-1 - TRBJ2-7 TRBD1
TGTGCCAGCAGCTTAGAAGGGACACCAGAGACCCAGTACTTC CASSLEGTPETQYF TRBV7-2 - TRBJ2-5 -
TGTGCCAGCAGATCCCTAGGTGACAGGGGGCGCTGGGGTAATGAAAAACTGTTTTTT CASRSLGDRGRWGNEKLFF TRBV27 few TRBJ1-4 TRBD1
TGTGCCAGCAGCTTAGGGGGCGCAGGGGGCAGATTCTATGGCTACACCTTC CASSLGGAGGRFYGYTF TRBV7-9 - TRBJ1-2 TRBD1
TGTGCCAGAGAGACGGGGGACCGAACTAGCTCCTACGAGCAGTACTTC CARETGDRTSSYEQYF TRBV27 - TRBJ2-7 -
TGTGCCAGCAGCGAAGCTACGTACGAGCAGTACTTC CASSEATYEQYF TRBV7-2 - TRBJ2-7 -
TGTGCCAGCAGCAACCGACGGGGGGGTCACGCCGGGGAGCTGTTTTTT CASSNRRGGHAGELFF TRBV5-6 - TRBJ2-2 TRBD2
TGCGCCAGCAGCCAAGATTTGGGACAGGGATCGACTAATGAAAAACTGTTTTTT CASSQDLGQGSTNEKLFF TRBV4-1 - TRBJ1-4 TRBD1
TGTGCCAGTACAGATTGGCTAGCGGGAGACGGGGGTACGCAGTATTTT CASTDWLAGDGGTQYF TRBV19 - TRBJ2-3 TRBD2
TGTGCCAGCTTGTCTGACTCGACGATCTACAATGAGCAGTTCTTC CASLSDSTIYNEQFF TRBV5-4 - TRBJ2-1 -
TGTGCCAGTAGTGCCATCGGGGGTGGCTATGGCTACACCTTC CASSAIGGGYGYTF TRBV19 - TRBJ1-2 -
TGCGCCAGCAGCCAGGCCGATGGACAGGGCCCCAGGGAAAACATTCAGTACTTC CASSQADGQGPRENIQYF TRBV4-1 - TRBJ2-4 TRBD1
TGCGCCAGCAGCTTACGGGACAGCCCTTGGAGTGGTTCACCCCTCCACTTT CASSLRDSPWSGSPLHF TRBV5-1 - TRBJ1-6 TRBD1
TGTGCCAGCTCACCGGGACAGGGCAACGGAAACACCATATATTTT CASSPGQGNGNTIYF TRBV18 - TRBJ1-3 TRBD1
TGTGCCAGCAGTTACTCGGGGGGAACGGGCTACACCTTC CASSYSGGTGYTF TRBV6-5 once TRBJ1-2 -
TGTGCCAGCAGTTTACAGGGTGTGGGCTATGGCTACACCTTC CASSLQGVGYGYTF TRBV2 - TRBJ1-2 -
TGTGCCAGCAGCGACGGCAGGACAGGAAATGAAAAACTGTTTTTT CASSDGRTGNEKLFF TRBV5-5 - TRBJ1-4 TRBD1
TGCGCCAGCAGCCAAGGGCCAGACAGGGATAAGCAGTTCTTC CASSQGPDRDKQFF TRBV4-3 - TRBJ2-1 TRBD1
TGCGCCAGCAGCCCCCTAGCGCCATACACAGATACGCAGTATTTT CASSPLAPYTDTQYF TRBV4-1 - TRBJ2-3 -
TGCGCCAGCAGCCAAGAACCCGGGACAGAAAACTACGAGCAGTACTTC CASSQEPGTENYEQYF TRBV4-3 few TRBJ2-7 TRBD1
TGTGCCAGCAGCTCCGGGACAGGGGGGACTGAAGCTTTCTTT CASSSGTGGTEAFF TRBV11-3 - TRBJ1-1 TRBD1
TGCGCCAGCAGCTTGGACAGGGACACTGAAGCTTTCTTT CASSLDRDTEAFF TRBV5-1 few TRBJ1-1 -
TGTGCCAGCAGCTTAGGACTAGCGGGGGGGCCTCGAGACACCGGGGAGCTGTTTTTT CASSLGLAGGPRDTGELFF TRBV7-2 - TRBJ2-2 TRBD2
TGTGCCAGCACCAGAACCGGACTTAGCACAGATACGCAGTATTTT CASTRTGLSTDTQYF TRBV6-5 - TRBJ2-3 -
TGCGCCAGCAGCTTCACAGGCTTGGAGAACACTGAAGCTTTCTTT CASSFTGLENTEAFF TRBV5-1 - TRBJ1-1 -
TGTGCCAGCAGACCCCTAGGACAGGGTCACAATTCACCCCTCCACTTT CASRPLGQGHNSPLHF TRBV28 once TRBJ1-6 TRBD1